Reported below is one TCR beta chain. The antigen is unknown. The entry originates in a study of cytomegalovirus exposure and HLA in healthy donors. Findings and limits, study-wide: Cytomegalovirus-associated status was assigned to 164 TCR beta chains.

TCRdb's table, derived via immunoSEQ multiplex PCR, lists solely in-frame clones and lacks some. Of tens of thousands of clones detected, 94% appear once; the ten largest clones hold around 1.5%. The donors belonged to the roughly 130-subject validation cohort, separate from the roughly 700-subject first cohort. The sample comprised PBMCs. This clonotype originated in a young man in good health and CMV-seropositive.

DNA of the CDR3: TGTGCCATGGGGGGTAGCGGCACTGAAGCTTTCTTT. Its protein is CAMGGSGTEAFF. The chain is built from TRBV10-3 and TRBJ1-1; tentatively, D is TRBD1 (5 bases). Germline V gives CDR1 ENHRY, CDR2 SYGVKD. Trimming cost V 9 bases and J 4 bases, with 12 bases left between them. CDR3 length equals 12 residues.